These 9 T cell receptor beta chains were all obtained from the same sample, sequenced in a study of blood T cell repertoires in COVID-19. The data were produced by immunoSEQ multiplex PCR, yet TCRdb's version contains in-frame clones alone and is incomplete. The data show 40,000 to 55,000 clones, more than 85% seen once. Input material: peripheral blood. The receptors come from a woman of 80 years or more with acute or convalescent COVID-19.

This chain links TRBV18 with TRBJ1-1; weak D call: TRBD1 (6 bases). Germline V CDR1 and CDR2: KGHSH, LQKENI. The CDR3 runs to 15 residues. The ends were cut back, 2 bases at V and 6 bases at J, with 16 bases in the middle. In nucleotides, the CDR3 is TGTGCCAGCTCACCAAATCAGGGGACAACCGCTGAAGCTTTCTTT. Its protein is CASSPNQGTTAEAFF.

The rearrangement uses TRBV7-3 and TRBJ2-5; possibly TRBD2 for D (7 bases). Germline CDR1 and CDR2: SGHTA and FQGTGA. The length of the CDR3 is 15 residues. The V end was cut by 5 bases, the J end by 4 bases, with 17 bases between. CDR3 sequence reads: CASSAGGGAGETQYF. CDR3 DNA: TGTGCCAGCAGCGCCGGCGGGGGCGCGGGAGAGACCCAGTACTTC.

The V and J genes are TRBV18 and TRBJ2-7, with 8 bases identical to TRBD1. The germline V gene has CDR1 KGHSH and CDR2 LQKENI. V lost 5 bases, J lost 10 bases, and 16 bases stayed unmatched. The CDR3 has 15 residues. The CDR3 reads CASSVGTGELYEQYF. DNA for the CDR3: TGTGCCAGCTCAGTCGGGACAGGTGAACTTTATGAACAGTACTTC.

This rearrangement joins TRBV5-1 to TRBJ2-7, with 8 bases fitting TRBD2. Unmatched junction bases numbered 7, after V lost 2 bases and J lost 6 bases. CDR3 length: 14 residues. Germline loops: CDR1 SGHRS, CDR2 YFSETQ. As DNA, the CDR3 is TGCGCCAGCAGCTTATCGAGCGGGAGTATCGAGCAGTACTTC. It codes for CASSLSSGSIEQYF.

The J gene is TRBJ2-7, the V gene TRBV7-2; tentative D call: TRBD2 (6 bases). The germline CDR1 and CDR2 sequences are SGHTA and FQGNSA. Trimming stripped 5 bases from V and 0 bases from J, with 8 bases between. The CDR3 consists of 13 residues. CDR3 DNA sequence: TGTGCCAGCAGCCCTAGCGTCTCCTACGAGCAGTACTTC. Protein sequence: CASSPSVSYEQYF.

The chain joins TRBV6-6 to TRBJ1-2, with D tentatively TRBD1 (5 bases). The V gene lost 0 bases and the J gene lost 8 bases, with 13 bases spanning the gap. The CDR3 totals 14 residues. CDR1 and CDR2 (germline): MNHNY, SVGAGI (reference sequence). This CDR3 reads CASSYSSPGYGYTF. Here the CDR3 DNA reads TGTGCCAGCAGTTACTCGAGTCCAGGGTACGGCTACACCTTC.

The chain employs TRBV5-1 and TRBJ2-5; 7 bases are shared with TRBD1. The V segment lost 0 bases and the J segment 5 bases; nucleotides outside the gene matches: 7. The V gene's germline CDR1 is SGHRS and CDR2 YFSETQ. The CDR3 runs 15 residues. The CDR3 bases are TGCGCCAGCAGCTTGGGAGGGGGCGTTGGGGAGACCCAGTACTTC. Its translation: CASSLGGGVGETQYF.

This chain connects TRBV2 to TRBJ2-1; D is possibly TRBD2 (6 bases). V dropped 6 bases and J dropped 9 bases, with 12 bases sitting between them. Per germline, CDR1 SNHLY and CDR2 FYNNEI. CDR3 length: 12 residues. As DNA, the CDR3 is TGTGCCAGCAGCGGTCCGGGGGTTGAGCAGTTCTTC. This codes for CASSGPGVEQFF.

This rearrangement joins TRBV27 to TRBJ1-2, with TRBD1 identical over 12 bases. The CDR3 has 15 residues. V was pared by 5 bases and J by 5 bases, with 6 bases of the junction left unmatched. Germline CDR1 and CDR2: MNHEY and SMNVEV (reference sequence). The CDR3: CASSRGTGGGYGYTF. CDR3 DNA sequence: TGTGCCAGCAGTAGGGGGACAGGGGGCGGGTATGGCTACACCTTC.